These 25 T cell receptor beta chains were all obtained from the same sample, sequenced in a study of blood T cell repertoires in COVID-19. Generated by immunoSEQ multiplex PCR, the TCRdb table keeps only in-frame clones and is missing some. The table shows 75,000 to 100,000 clones, with approximately 90% occurring only once. Sequencing was done on a sample of peripheral blood. These receptors originate from a man aged 60 to 75 with acute or convalescent COVID-19.

V and J are TRBV5-6 and TRBJ2-7; 9 bases align to TRBD2. The CDR3 totals 15 residues. Germline V gives CDR1 SGHDT, CDR2 YYEEEE. With V trimmed by 3 bases and J by 7 bases, 11 bases remained unmatched. The CDR3 reads CASSYAGGRAREQYF. CDR3 sequence (DNA): TGTGCCAGCAGCTACGCGGGGGGGCGAGCCCGAGAGCAGTACTTC.

A single count supports this clone. This rearrangement joins TRBV29-1 to TRBJ1-2; tentatively, D is TRBD1 (6 bases). Germline V gene data show CDR1 as SQVTM and CDR2 as ANQGSEA. The CDR3 totals 13 residues. Deletions cut 0 bases from V and 4 bases from J, with 9 bases between. DNA of the CDR3: TGCAGCGTTGAAGACCAGGACAGCTATGGCTACACCTTC. It translates to CSVEDQDSYGYTF.

This chain connects TRBV7-6 to TRBJ2-3; D is possibly TRBD1 (6 bases). Germline assignment: CDR1 SGHVS and CDR2 FNYEAQ. The CDR3 has 16 residues. V was clipped by 5 bases and J by 2 bases, with 17 bases between them. The CDR3 sequence: CASSADGQIITDTQYF. CDR3 coding DNA: TGTGCCAGCAGCGCCGACGGACAGATTATCACAGATACGCAGTATTTT.

The table lists this clone with a count of one. The rearrangement links TRBV25-1 to TRBJ1-5; tentatively, D is TRBD1 (5 bases). Trimming cost V 1 base and J 16 bases, with 11 bases left between them. The CDR3 runs to 11 residues. Germline-derived CDR1 and CDR2 are MGHDK and SYGVNS. CDR3 amino acids: CASSESGVRHF. In nucleotides, the CDR3 is TGTGCCAGCAGTGAATCGGGGGTGCGTCATTTT.

This chain joins TRBV20-1 and TRBJ1-5, with D maybe TRBD1 (6 bases). Germline V gives CDR1 DFQATT, CDR2 SNEGSKA (reference sequence). This CDR3 contains 15 residues. V was shortened by 3 bases and J by 4 bases, with 16 bases between the two germline ends. This CDR3 reads CSASGGRAPNQPQHF. The CDR3 DNA reads TGCAGTGCTAGTGGGGGCAGGGCACCGAATCAGCCCCAGCATTTT.

The V and J genes are TRBV24-1 and TRBJ1-5; 10 positions match TRBD1. Per germline, CDR1 KGHDR and CDR2 SFDVKD. This CDR3 contains 14 residues. The junction had 3 bases not matched to a gene; V was cut back by 5 bases and J by 6 bases. The DNA of the CDR3 is TGTGCCACCAGTGGGACAGGGGGAATTCAGCCCCAGCATTTT. Translated: CATSGTGGIQPQHF.

This clone was picked up a small number of times. This sequence joins TRBV5-4 and TRBJ1-2, with D possibly TRBD1 on 5 matching bases. This CDR3 comprises 15 residues. Deletions cut 0 bases from V and 2 bases from J, with 11 bases between. The germline CDR1 and CDR2 sequences are SGHNT and YYREEE (reference sequence). The CDR3 DNA sequence: TGTGCCAGCAGCTTGGAAGGCAGGGTAAACTATGGCTACACCTTC. Translated, it gives CASSLEGRVNYGYTF.

V gene TRBV5-1 combines with J gene TRBJ1-5; 8 nucleotides match TRBD1. The V gene's germline CDR1 is SGHRS and CDR2 YFSETQ. This CDR3 has 14 residues. V shed 3 bases and J 5 bases; nucleotides not matched to a gene: 4. CDR3 nucleotides: TGCGCCAGCAGCTCCGGACAGGGAGATCAGCCCCAGCATTTT. Protein product: CASSSGQGDQPQHF. Full variable domain (rest looked up from reference TRBV5-1 and TRBJ1-5): KAGVTQTPRYLIKTRGQQVTLSCSPISGHRSVSWYQQTPGQGLQFLFEYFSETQRNKGNFPGRFSGRQFSNSRSEMNVSTLELGDSALYLCASSSGQGDQPQHFGDGTRLSIL.

The V and J genes are TRBV30 and TRBJ2-2, with 8 bases that match TRBD2. The germline V gene has CDR1 GTSNPN and CDR2 SVGIG (reference sequence). V was clipped by 5 bases and J by 4 bases; unmatched bases: 9. This CDR3 has 15 residues. The chain's CDR3 is CAWSLAGLFTGELFF. The CDR3 DNA follows: TGTGCCTGGTCATTAGCGGGGCTATTCACCGGGGAGCTGTTTTTT.

This clone was counted once. V and J are TRBV7-9 and TRBJ1-4; 10 positions agree with TRBD1. This CDR3 is built from 19 residues. Germline assignment: CDR1 SEHNR and CDR2 FQNEAQ (reference sequence). V shed 0 bases, J shed 2 bases, and the junction held 9 bases outside the gene matches. DNA for the CDR3: TGTGCCAGCAGCTTAGCGCTACGACAGGGGGCGCACACTAATGAAAAACTGTTTTTT. Amino acids: CASSLALRQGAHTNEKLFF.

CDR3: CASSSSWGGGDQETQYF. DNA for the CDR3: TGCGCCAGCAGCTCCTCCTGGGGTGGGGGGGATCAAGAGACCCAGTACTTC. This chain uses TRBV5-1 with TRBJ2-5; 7 nucleotides agree with TRBD2. V was clipped by 3 bases and J by 2 bases; unmatched bases: 13. This CDR3 contains 17 residues. CDR1 SGHRS and CDR2 YFSETQ come from the germline V gene.

The V and J genes are TRBV5-4 and TRBJ1-6; the D is unclear. Germline V gene sequence: CDR1 SGHNT, CDR2 YYREEE (reference sequence). Trimming pared 1 base from V and 9 bases from J, leaving 14 bases between. The CDR3 runs to 15 residues. CDR3 nucleotide sequence: TGTGCCAGCAGCTTGTCAGTACAGTCGGCTTCACCCCTCCACTTT. This encodes CASSLSVQSASPLHF.

The chain links TRBV7-9 to TRBJ2-3; tentatively, D is TRBD1 (7 bases). Germline assignment: CDR1 SEHNR and CDR2 FQNEAQ (reference sequence). This CDR3 comprises 13 residues. V was pared by 11 bases and J by 4 bases, with 16 bases between. The CDR3 region is CAAQGEVADTQYF. The DNA of the CDR3 is TGTGCCGCCCAGGGGGAGGTCGCAGATACGCAGTATTTT. Combining the CDR3 with reference TRBV7-9 and TRBJ2-3 gives the whole variable domain DTGVSQNPRHKITKRGQNVTFRCDPISEHNRLYWYRQTLGQGPEFLTYFQNEAQLEKSRLLSDRFSAERPKGSFSTLEIQRTEQGDSAMYLCAAQGEVADTQYFGPGTRLTVL.

The rearrangement uses TRBV19 and TRBJ1-5; a weak D match, TRBD1 (5 bases). This CDR3 region has 15 residues. The V and J ends lost 5 bases and 8 bases respectively, with 19 bases between them. Germline V gene data show CDR1 as LNHDA and CDR2 as SQIVND (reference sequence). The CDR3 DNA sequence: TGTGCCAGTAGTGCCCAGGGCCCTTCGGGGGAGCCCCAGCATTTT. The encoded protein is CASSAQGPSGEPQHF.

This chain joins TRBV10-3 and TRBJ1-2, with 7 bases fitting TRBD1. This CDR3 contains 15 residues. After removal of 7 bases from V and 7 bases from J, the junction contained 15 bases not matched to a gene. The germline V gene encodes CDR1 ENHRY and CDR2 SYGVKD. CDR3 amino acids: CAITGSRQGSSGYTF. The CDR3 DNA reads TGTGCCATCACTGGATCCCGACAGGGCAGCTCTGGCTACACCTTC.

J is TRBJ2-7 and V is TRBV7-3, with a weak D call TRBD1 (5 bases). Trimming stripped 2 bases from V and 7 bases from J, with 12 bases between. The CDR3 runs 13 residues. Germline assignment: CDR1 SGHTA and CDR2 FQGTGA. CDR3 residues: CASSLAGASEQYF. For the CDR3, the DNA is TGTGCCAGCAGCTTAGCTGGGGCGAGTGAGCAGTACTTC.

The rearrangement uses TRBV13 and TRBJ2-1; TRBD2 agrees at 9 bases. This CDR3 is 15 amino acids long. V trimming: 4 bases; J trimming: 10 bases; junction bases outside the gene matches: 11. CDR1 is PRHDT and CDR2 is FYEKMQ in the germline V gene (reference sequence). The CDR3 spells CASSSPGTSHVEQFF. In DNA form, the CDR3 reads TGTGCCAGCAGCTCTCCCGGGACTAGCCATGTCGAGCAGTTCTTC.

The gene calls are TRBV24-1 and TRBJ2-5; possibly TRBD1 for D (6 bases). CDR3 length: 13 residues. Trimming left V 9 bases short and J 1 base short, with 11 bases between. Germline assignment: CDR1 KGHDR and CDR2 SFDVKD. The CDR3 bases are TGTGCCACCTCGACAGGTCCCCAAGAGACCCAGTACTTC. This sequence encodes CATSTGPQETQYF.

This rearrangement joins TRBV2 to TRBJ1-3; 7 positions match TRBD1. The germline gives CDR1 SNHLY, CDR2 FYNNEI. The CDR3 is 16 residues long. V lost 6 bases to trimming and J lost 0 bases; unmatched junction nucleotides: 8. CDR3 sequence (DNA): TGTGCCAGCAGGGTTACAGGGGTCAACTCTGGAAACACCATATATTTT. As protein: CASRVTGVNSGNTIYF.

The V call is TRBV9, the J call TRBJ2-5, with D unclear. V gave up 4 bases and J gave up 3 bases, with 16 bases separating them. Germline V gives CDR1 SGDLS, CDR2 YYNGEE. This CDR3 contains 15 residues. The CDR3: CASSPRISWEETQYF. The CDR3 DNA sequence: TGTGCCAGCAGCCCTAGGATCAGCTGGGAAGAGACCCAGTACTTC.

Only one count was recorded for this clone. The chain couples TRBV5-1 to TRBJ2-2; 10 nucleotides line up with TRBD2. Germline V gene data show CDR1 as SGHRS and CDR2 as YFSETQ. This CDR3 spans 17 amino acids. After removal of 1 base from V and 5 bases from J, the junction contained 8 bases not matched to a gene. The CDR3 loop is CASSLQRGGGITGELFF. Here the CDR3 DNA reads TGCGCCAGCAGCTTGCAGCGGGGGGGCGGAATAACCGGGGAGCTGTTTTTT.

The chain carries TRBV15 and TRBJ2-7; 8 bases map to TRBD2. Germline V gene data show CDR1 as LNHNV and CDR2 as YYDKDF (reference sequence). V shed 1 base and J 2 bases; nucleotides not matched to a gene: 7. The CDR3 runs to 16 residues. CDR3 nucleotides: TGTGCCACCAGCAGAGGGGGAGAACTAGCGGCCTACGAGCAGTACTTC. As protein: CATSRGGELAAYEQYF.

The chain uses TRBV7-2 and TRBJ2-3; no reliable D call. Looked up from germline, CDR1 is SGHTA and CDR2 is FQGNSA. V was clipped by 7 bases and J by 3 bases, with 11 bases between them. The CDR3 spans 13 residues. CDR3 sequence: CASTMILTDTQYF. For the CDR3, the DNA is TGTGCCAGCACGATGATACTAACAGATACGCAGTATTTT. Full variable domain (rest looked up from reference TRBV7-2 and TRBJ2-3): GAGVSQSPSNKVTEKGKDVELRCDPISGHTALYWYRQSLGQGLEFLIYFQGNSAPDKSGLPSDRFSAERTGGSVSTLTIQRTQQEDSAVYLCASTMILTDTQYFGPGTRLTVL.

The J gene is TRBJ1-6, the V gene TRBV30; no clear D gene. CDR1 and CDR2 (germline): GTSNPN, SVGIG (reference sequence). CDR3 length equals 15 residues. Trimming removed 0 bases at V and 6 bases at J, with 12 bases between. The chain's CDR3 is CAWSVLGSGNSPLHF. CDR3 bases: TGTGCCTGGAGTGTTCTCGGGTCTGGTAATTCACCCCTCCACTTT.

The chain has TRBV6-5 and TRBJ1-2; 7 nucleotides match TRBD1. Germline V CDR1 and CDR2: MNHEY, SVGAGI. This CDR3 has 13 amino acids. V shed 8 bases and J 3 bases; nucleotides not matched to a gene: 6. CDR3 nucleotides: TGTGCCAGCGTAAGGGGGCGCGACTATGGCTACACCTTC. Translated: CASVRGRDYGYTF.